A single sample gave rise to the 27 T cell receptor beta chains below, sequenced in a study of blood T cell repertoires in COVID-19 (dated by TCRdb to the early 2020s). Library generation was performed with the immunoSEQ multiplex PCR assay. Entries here come from immuneACCESS through TCRdb and include only in-frame sequences with V and J called. Some clones fail to appear in such tables; in the studies checked, an unresolved V gene covers under half of the shortfall, and the cause of the remainder is unknown. Within this sample are 250,000 to 300,000 clones, with 80% to 95% of them counted one time only. Jointly, the top ten make up about 2.2% of the sample. Sequenced material: peripheral blood. These receptors were taken from a woman under 40 with COVID-19, enrolled during active disease.

The gene calls are TRBV20-1 and TRBJ1-1; D possibly corresponds to TRBD1 (5 bases). The germline CDR1 and CDR2 sequences are DFQATT and SNEGSKA (reference sequence). CDR3 length equals 13 residues. The V end lost 3 bases, the J end lost 7 bases, and 15 bases lay between the germline ends. The CDR3 here is CSASVQGPVEAFF. The CDR3 bases are TGCAGTGCTAGTGTTCAGGGTCCAGTTGAAGCTTTCTTT.

The J gene is TRBJ1-2, the V gene TRBV6-5; TRBD1 aligns across 7 bases. Germline CDR1 is MNHEY and CDR2 is SVGAGI. Trimming at V came to 4 bases and at J to 5 bases, leaving 10 bases not matched to a gene. The CDR3 length is 15 residues. CDR3 region: CASSSGQPVQYGYTF. The DNA for the CDR3 is TGTGCCAGCAGTTCGGGACAGCCGGTTCAATATGGCTACACCTTC.

The V gene is TRBV19, the J gene TRBJ1-1; the D is unclear. The V end lost 4 bases, the J end lost 5 bases, and 11 bases lay between the germline ends. The germline CDR1 and CDR2 sequences are LNHDA and SQIVND (reference sequence). CDR3 length: 13 residues. The CDR3 reads CASSTQTRTEAFF. In DNA form, the CDR3 reads TGTGCCAGTAGTACTCAGACACGGACTGAAGCTTTCTTT. Filled out from reference TRBV19 and TRBJ1-1, the complete variable domain reads DGGITQSPKYLFRKEGQNVTLSCEQNLNHDAMYWYRQDPGQGLRLIYYSQIVNDFQKGDIAEGYSVSREKKESFPLTVTSAQKNPTAFYLCASSTQTRTEAFFGQGTRLTVV.

This clone was recorded only once. The chain is built from TRBV3-1 (or the pseudogene TRBV3-2) and TRBJ2-5; TRBD2 aligns across 8 bases. The V gene end was trimmed by 3 bases and the J gene end by 5 bases; junction bases not matched to a gene: 11. This CDR3 has 16 residues. Germline V CDR1 and CDR2: LGHDT, YNNKEL (reference sequence). Here the CDR3 reads CASSQMTAGLGETQYF. The DNA of the CDR3 is TGTGCCAGCAGCCAGATGACGGCGGGACTAGGGGAGACCCAGTACTTC.

The genes are TRBV20-1 and TRBJ2-1; D is ambiguous. Between the trimmed V and J ends, which lost 3 bases and 6 bases, there was a span of 3 bases. The CDR3 contains 10 residues. The germline V gene has CDR1 DFQATT and CDR2 SNEGSKA (reference sequence). In DNA form, the CDR3 reads TGCAGTGCTAGCATCAATGAGCAGTTCTTC. It is translated as CSASINEQFF.

V is TRBV27 and J is TRBJ1-5; 10 bases align to TRBD1. CDR1 is MNHEY and CDR2 is SMNVEV in the germline V gene (reference sequence). J gave up 4 bases and V 7 bases, and 7 bases lay outside the gene matches. This CDR3 has 15 residues. CDR3 coding DNA: TGTGCCAGCACCCTGACAGGGGGCGGGAATCAGCCCCAGCATTTT. Amino acid sequence: CASTLTGGGNQPQHF.

V is TRBV7-9 and J is TRBJ1-2, with a possible D match to TRBD1 (5 bases). Germline lookup yields CDR1 SEHNR and CDR2 FQNEAQ (reference sequence). The CDR3 consists of 13 residues. V lost 1 base and J lost 5, with 8 bases in between. The CDR3 region is CASSLGDFYGYTF. The DNA for the CDR3 is TGTGCCAGCAGCTTAGGGGACTTTTATGGCTACACCTTC.

The chain links TRBV6-5 to TRBJ2-1; 9 bases fit TRBD2. CDR1 and CDR2 (germline): MNHEY, SVGAGI. Trimming removed 0 bases from V and 9 bases from J; junction bases left unmatched: 6. The CDR3 has 15 residues. The CDR3 DNA is TGTGCCAGCAGTTACTCTGGCGGGAGGGATGGTGAGCAGTTCTTC. Its translation: CASSYSGGRDGEQFF.

The rearrangement joins TRBV16 to TRBJ1-2; a possible D gene is TRBD1 (5 bases). Germline V gene sequence: CDR1 KGHSY, CDR2 FQNENV. Trimming removed 0 bases from V and 8 bases from J, with 13 bases in between. The CDR3 loop spans 14 amino acids. The CDR3 DNA reads TGTGCCAGCAGCCAATCGATACAGCAGGGAGGCTACACCTTC. Translated: CASSQSIQQGGYTF. Looking up the rest from reference TRBV16 and TRBJ1-2 gives the full variable domain: GEEVAQTPKHLVRGEGQKAKLYCAPIKGHSYVFWYQQVLKNEFKFLISFQNENVFDETGMPKERFSAKCLPNSPCSLEIQATKLEDSAVYFCASSQSIQQGGYTFGSGTRLTVV.

The genes are TRBV6-4 and TRBJ2-1; the D gene is possibly TRBD2 (6 bases). Looked up from germline, CDR1 is MRHNA and CDR2 is SNTAGT. The V and J ends lost 5 bases and 0 bases respectively, with 14 bases between them. The CDR3 contains 16 residues. CDR3 loop: CASSTDGGGSYNEQFF. The CDR3 nucleotides are TGTGCCAGCAGTACTGATGGGGGAGGCTCCTACAATGAGCAGTTCTTC.

This chain connects TRBV27 to TRBJ2-5; 10 positions agree with TRBD1. CDR3 size: 17 residues. Trimming removed 3 bases from V and 5 bases from J; junction bases left unmatched: 12. In germline, CDR1 is MNHEY, CDR2 SMNVEV (reference sequence). As DNA, the CDR3 is TGTGCCAGCAGTTTCATCCATCGGACAGGGGGAGGGGAGACCCAGTACTTC. It yields the protein CASSFIHRTGGGETQYF.

This chain links TRBV7-8 with TRBJ2-2, with TRBD1 matching over 8 bases. The CDR3 loop spans 15 amino acids. The V and J ends lost 4 bases and 3 bases, in that order; junction bases with no gene match: 4. CDR1 and CDR2 (germline): SGHVS, FQNEAQ. CDR3 bases: TGTGCCAGCAGCTCCCCAGGGGGCTACACCGGGGAGCTGTTTTTT. This encodes CASSSPGGYTGELFF.

On this clone itself: This sample includes further DNA sequences coding for the same CDR3. V usage is TRBV30 and J usage is TRBJ2-7; 9 bases align to TRBD2. The CDR3 is 14 amino acids. Germline CDR1 and CDR2: GTSNPN and SVGIG (reference sequence). The junction had 6 bases not matched to a gene; V was cut back by 3 bases and J by 3 bases. The chain's CDR3 is CAWSPGLAGYEQYF. The CDR3 DNA reads as TGTGCCTGGAGCCCGGGACTAGCAGGCTACGAGCAGTACTTC.

This rearrangement joins TRBV19 to TRBJ1-2; tentative D call: TRBD1 (5 bases). The CDR3 spans 13 residues. Trimming removed 7 bases at V and 3 bases at J, with 12 bases between. The germline V gene encodes CDR1 LNHDA and CDR2 SQIVND (reference sequence). The CDR3 is CASTVQGDYGYTF. CDR3 sequence (DNA): TGTGCCAGTACCGTGCAGGGTGACTATGGCTACACCTTC.

This rearrangement joins TRBV28 to TRBJ1-5; TRBD1 matches 10 bases. The CDR3 has 16 amino acids. In germline, CDR1 is MDHEN, CDR2 SYDVKM. The junction had 10 bases not matched to a gene; V was cut back by 5 bases and J by 6 bases. The CDR3 region is CASSNTGTGAVQPQHF. The CDR3 DNA sequence: TGTGCCAGCAGTAACACCGGGACAGGGGCGGTTCAGCCCCAGCATTTT.

The chain couples TRBV4-1 to TRBJ2-5; 11 bases are a match to TRBD2. Trimming at V came to 4 bases and at J to 4 bases, leaving 11 bases not matched to a gene. The germline V gene has CDR1 MGHRA and CDR2 YSYEKL. The CDR3 length is 17 residues. The CDR3, as DNA: TGCGCCAGCAGCCGATTACTAGCGGGAGTGTCGCGAGAGACCCAGTACTTC. This translates into CASSRLLAGVSRETQYF.

The gene calls are TRBV6-6 and TRBJ2-7; 10 bases line up with TRBD1. This CDR3 is 13 amino acids long. Germline trimming cut 5 bases from V and 6 bases from J; bases unmatched to any gene: 4. The V gene's germline CDR1 is MNHNY and CDR2 SVGAGI (reference sequence). The CDR3 spells CASSRGQGTEQYF. The CDR3 DNA is TGTGCCAGCAGTAGGGGACAGGGGACCGAGCAGTACTTC.

The chain recombines TRBV7-8 with TRBJ2-7, with D perhaps TRBD2 (5 bases). The CDR3 totals 15 residues. The V gene lost 5 bases and the J gene lost 6 bases, with 20 bases spanning the gap. CDR1 SGHVS and CDR2 FQNEAQ come from the germline V gene. CDR3 nucleotide sequence: TGTGCCAGCAGCGTAGTTACTAGAGACCCCGCCGAGCAGTACTTC. This encodes CASSVVTRDPAEQYF.

Here the CDR3 reads CASSQVNSGSYEQYF. In DNA, the CDR3 is TGTGCCAGCAGCCAAGTTAATAGCGGGAGCTACGAGCAGTACTTC. The V and J genes are TRBV4-2 and TRBJ2-7; 9 bases are a match to TRBD2. CDR1 and CDR2 from the germline V gene are LGHNA and YNFKEQ. After removal of 1 base from V and 3 bases from J, the junction contained 4 bases not matched to a gene. The CDR3 spans 15 residues.

The chain is built from TRBV4-1 and TRBJ1-2; D possibly corresponds to TRBD1 (5 bases). The CDR3 is 15 amino acids. V lost 1 base and J lost 4, with 13 bases in between. CDR1 is MGHRA and CDR2 is YSYEKL in the germline V gene. The CDR3 protein is CASSQVEAGPYGYTF. CDR3 nucleotides: TGCGCCAGCAGCCAAGTAGAGGCAGGGCCCTATGGCTACACCTTC.

The chain employs TRBV7-8 and TRBJ2-3; 14 nucleotides align to TRBD2. The J segment lost 2 bases and the V segment lost 5 bases, leaving 9 bases of the junction unmatched. The germline gives CDR1 SGHVS, CDR2 FQNEAQ. The CDR3 covers 18 residues. Written as DNA, the CDR3 is TGTGCCAGCAGCCTACCCCGGACTAGCGGGAGGTTCACAGATACGCAGTATTTT. As protein: CASSLPRTSGRFTDTQYF.

The chain links TRBV5-4 to TRBJ2-5, with D possibly matching TRBD1 (8 bases). In germline, CDR1 is SGHNT, CDR2 YYREEE (reference sequence). This CDR3 spans 15 amino acids. V lost 5 bases to trimming and J lost 0 bases, with 14 bases between them. For the CDR3, the DNA is TGTGCCAGCAGAAGCGGGACAGGACACCAAGAGACCCAGTACTTC. As protein: CASRSGTGHQETQYF.

The J gene is TRBJ2-2, the V gene TRBV5-4, with D possibly being TRBD1 (6 bases). CDR3 length: 15 amino acids. The germline CDR1 and CDR2 sequences are SGHNT and YYREEE (reference sequence). V was cut by 2 bases and J by 3 bases, with 11 bases left in between. Here the CDR3 DNA reads TGTGCCAGCAGCTTTTTGACAGGCCACACCGGGGAGCTGTTTTTT. This gives the protein CASSFLTGHTGELFF.

The rearrangement uses TRBV6-4 and TRBJ1-2, with TRBD1 matching 9 bases. V lost 5 bases and J lost 5; bases outside the gene matches: 6. The length of the CDR3 is 14 residues. Germline loops: CDR1 MRHNA, CDR2 SNTAGT. The CDR3: CASSPNGQGYGYTF. In nucleotides, the CDR3 is TGTGCCAGCAGTCCGAATGGACAGGGGTATGGCTACACCTTC.

This chain links TRBV7-9 with TRBJ2-1, with 11 bases fitting TRBD1. In germline, CDR1 is SEHNR, CDR2 FQNEAQ (reference sequence). With 3 bases clipped from V and 6 bases from J, the junction kept 4 bases outside the gene matches. The CDR3 has 15 amino acids. The CDR3: CASSFGQGAGNEQFF. The CDR3 nucleotides read TGTGCCAGCAGCTTTGGACAGGGGGCGGGCAATGAGCAGTTCTTC.

This chain connects TRBV30 to TRBJ1-1; TRBD1 might be the D (6 bases). Germline CDR1 GTSNPN, CDR2 SVGIG (reference sequence). The V and J ends lost 3 bases and 2 bases respectively, with 19 bases between them. The CDR3 length is 16 residues. DNA for the CDR3: TGTGCCTGGAGAGGGCGGACGGGGGGCAAAAACACTGAAGCTTTCTTT. Residues: CAWRGRTGGKNTEAFF.

This clone was seen more than once but under ten times. The chain combines TRBV30 with TRBJ1-3, with 8 positions matching TRBD1. CDR3 length: 14 residues. Per germline, CDR1 GTSNPN and CDR2 SVGIG (reference sequence). The junction had 4 bases not matched to a gene; V was cut back by 2 bases and J by 4 bases. The DNA of the CDR3 is TGTGCCTGGAGTCCCACAGGGGGAGGAAACACCATATATTTT. Its protein is CAWSPTGGGNTIYF. The full variable domain, in which reference TRBV30 and TRBJ1-3 provide the parts outside the CDR3, is SQTIHQWPATLVQPVGSPLSLECTVEGTSNPNLYWYRQAAGRGLQLLFYSVGIGQISSEVPQNLSASRPQDRQFILSSKKLLLSDSGFYLCAWSPTGGGNTIYFGEGSWLTVV.